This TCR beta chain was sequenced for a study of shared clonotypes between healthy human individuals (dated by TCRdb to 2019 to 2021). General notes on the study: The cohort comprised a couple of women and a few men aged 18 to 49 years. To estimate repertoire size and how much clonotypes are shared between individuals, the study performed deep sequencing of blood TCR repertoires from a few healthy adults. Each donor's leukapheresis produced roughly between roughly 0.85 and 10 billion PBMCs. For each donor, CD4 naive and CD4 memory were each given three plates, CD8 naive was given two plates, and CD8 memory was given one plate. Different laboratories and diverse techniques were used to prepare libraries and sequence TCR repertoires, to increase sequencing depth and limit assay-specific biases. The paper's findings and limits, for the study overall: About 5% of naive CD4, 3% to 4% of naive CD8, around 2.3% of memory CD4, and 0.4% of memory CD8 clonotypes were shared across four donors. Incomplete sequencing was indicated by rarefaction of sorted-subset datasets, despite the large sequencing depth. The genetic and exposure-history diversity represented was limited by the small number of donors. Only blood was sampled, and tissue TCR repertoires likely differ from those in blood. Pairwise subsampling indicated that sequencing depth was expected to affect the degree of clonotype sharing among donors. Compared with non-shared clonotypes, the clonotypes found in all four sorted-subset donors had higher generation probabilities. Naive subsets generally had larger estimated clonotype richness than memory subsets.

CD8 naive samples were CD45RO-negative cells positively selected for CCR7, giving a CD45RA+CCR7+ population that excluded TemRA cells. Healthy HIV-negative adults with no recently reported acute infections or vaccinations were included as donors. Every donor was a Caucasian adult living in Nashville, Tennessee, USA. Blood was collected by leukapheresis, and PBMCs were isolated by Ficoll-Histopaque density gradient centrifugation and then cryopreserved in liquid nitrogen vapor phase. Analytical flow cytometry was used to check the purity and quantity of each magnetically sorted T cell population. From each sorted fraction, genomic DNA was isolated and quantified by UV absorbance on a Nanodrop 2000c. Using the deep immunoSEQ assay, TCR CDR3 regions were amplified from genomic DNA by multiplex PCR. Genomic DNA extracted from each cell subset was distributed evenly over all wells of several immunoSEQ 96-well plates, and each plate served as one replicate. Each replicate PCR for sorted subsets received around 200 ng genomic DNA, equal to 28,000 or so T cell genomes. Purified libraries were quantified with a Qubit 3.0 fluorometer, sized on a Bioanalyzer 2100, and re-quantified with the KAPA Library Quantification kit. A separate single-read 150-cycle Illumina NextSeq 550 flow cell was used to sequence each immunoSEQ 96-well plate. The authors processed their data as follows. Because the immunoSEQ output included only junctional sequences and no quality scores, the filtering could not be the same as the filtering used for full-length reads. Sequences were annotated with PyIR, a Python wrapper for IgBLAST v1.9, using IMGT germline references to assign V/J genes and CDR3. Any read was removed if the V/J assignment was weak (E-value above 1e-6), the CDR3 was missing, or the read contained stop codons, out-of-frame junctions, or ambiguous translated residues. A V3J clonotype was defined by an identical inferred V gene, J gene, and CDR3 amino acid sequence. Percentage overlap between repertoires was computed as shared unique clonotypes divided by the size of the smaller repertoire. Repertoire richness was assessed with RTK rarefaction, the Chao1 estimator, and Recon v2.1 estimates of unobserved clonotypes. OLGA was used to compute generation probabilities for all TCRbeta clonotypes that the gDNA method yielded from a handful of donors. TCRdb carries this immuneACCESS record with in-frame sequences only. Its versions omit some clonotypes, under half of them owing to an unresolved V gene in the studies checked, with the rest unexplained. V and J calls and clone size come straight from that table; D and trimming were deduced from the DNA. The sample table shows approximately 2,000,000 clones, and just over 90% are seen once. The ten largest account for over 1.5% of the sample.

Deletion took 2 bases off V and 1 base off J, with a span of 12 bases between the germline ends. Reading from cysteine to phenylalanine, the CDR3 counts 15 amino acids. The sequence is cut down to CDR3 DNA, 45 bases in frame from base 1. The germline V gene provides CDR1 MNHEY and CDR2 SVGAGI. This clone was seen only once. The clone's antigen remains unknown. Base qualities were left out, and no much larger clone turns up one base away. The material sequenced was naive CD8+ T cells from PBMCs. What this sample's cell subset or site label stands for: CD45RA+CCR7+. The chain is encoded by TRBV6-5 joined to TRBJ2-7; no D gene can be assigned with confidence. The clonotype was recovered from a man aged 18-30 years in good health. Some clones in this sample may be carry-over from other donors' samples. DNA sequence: TGTGCCAGCAGTTACAGGTTACACGATTCCTACGAGCAGTACTTC. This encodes CASSYRLHDSYEQYF.